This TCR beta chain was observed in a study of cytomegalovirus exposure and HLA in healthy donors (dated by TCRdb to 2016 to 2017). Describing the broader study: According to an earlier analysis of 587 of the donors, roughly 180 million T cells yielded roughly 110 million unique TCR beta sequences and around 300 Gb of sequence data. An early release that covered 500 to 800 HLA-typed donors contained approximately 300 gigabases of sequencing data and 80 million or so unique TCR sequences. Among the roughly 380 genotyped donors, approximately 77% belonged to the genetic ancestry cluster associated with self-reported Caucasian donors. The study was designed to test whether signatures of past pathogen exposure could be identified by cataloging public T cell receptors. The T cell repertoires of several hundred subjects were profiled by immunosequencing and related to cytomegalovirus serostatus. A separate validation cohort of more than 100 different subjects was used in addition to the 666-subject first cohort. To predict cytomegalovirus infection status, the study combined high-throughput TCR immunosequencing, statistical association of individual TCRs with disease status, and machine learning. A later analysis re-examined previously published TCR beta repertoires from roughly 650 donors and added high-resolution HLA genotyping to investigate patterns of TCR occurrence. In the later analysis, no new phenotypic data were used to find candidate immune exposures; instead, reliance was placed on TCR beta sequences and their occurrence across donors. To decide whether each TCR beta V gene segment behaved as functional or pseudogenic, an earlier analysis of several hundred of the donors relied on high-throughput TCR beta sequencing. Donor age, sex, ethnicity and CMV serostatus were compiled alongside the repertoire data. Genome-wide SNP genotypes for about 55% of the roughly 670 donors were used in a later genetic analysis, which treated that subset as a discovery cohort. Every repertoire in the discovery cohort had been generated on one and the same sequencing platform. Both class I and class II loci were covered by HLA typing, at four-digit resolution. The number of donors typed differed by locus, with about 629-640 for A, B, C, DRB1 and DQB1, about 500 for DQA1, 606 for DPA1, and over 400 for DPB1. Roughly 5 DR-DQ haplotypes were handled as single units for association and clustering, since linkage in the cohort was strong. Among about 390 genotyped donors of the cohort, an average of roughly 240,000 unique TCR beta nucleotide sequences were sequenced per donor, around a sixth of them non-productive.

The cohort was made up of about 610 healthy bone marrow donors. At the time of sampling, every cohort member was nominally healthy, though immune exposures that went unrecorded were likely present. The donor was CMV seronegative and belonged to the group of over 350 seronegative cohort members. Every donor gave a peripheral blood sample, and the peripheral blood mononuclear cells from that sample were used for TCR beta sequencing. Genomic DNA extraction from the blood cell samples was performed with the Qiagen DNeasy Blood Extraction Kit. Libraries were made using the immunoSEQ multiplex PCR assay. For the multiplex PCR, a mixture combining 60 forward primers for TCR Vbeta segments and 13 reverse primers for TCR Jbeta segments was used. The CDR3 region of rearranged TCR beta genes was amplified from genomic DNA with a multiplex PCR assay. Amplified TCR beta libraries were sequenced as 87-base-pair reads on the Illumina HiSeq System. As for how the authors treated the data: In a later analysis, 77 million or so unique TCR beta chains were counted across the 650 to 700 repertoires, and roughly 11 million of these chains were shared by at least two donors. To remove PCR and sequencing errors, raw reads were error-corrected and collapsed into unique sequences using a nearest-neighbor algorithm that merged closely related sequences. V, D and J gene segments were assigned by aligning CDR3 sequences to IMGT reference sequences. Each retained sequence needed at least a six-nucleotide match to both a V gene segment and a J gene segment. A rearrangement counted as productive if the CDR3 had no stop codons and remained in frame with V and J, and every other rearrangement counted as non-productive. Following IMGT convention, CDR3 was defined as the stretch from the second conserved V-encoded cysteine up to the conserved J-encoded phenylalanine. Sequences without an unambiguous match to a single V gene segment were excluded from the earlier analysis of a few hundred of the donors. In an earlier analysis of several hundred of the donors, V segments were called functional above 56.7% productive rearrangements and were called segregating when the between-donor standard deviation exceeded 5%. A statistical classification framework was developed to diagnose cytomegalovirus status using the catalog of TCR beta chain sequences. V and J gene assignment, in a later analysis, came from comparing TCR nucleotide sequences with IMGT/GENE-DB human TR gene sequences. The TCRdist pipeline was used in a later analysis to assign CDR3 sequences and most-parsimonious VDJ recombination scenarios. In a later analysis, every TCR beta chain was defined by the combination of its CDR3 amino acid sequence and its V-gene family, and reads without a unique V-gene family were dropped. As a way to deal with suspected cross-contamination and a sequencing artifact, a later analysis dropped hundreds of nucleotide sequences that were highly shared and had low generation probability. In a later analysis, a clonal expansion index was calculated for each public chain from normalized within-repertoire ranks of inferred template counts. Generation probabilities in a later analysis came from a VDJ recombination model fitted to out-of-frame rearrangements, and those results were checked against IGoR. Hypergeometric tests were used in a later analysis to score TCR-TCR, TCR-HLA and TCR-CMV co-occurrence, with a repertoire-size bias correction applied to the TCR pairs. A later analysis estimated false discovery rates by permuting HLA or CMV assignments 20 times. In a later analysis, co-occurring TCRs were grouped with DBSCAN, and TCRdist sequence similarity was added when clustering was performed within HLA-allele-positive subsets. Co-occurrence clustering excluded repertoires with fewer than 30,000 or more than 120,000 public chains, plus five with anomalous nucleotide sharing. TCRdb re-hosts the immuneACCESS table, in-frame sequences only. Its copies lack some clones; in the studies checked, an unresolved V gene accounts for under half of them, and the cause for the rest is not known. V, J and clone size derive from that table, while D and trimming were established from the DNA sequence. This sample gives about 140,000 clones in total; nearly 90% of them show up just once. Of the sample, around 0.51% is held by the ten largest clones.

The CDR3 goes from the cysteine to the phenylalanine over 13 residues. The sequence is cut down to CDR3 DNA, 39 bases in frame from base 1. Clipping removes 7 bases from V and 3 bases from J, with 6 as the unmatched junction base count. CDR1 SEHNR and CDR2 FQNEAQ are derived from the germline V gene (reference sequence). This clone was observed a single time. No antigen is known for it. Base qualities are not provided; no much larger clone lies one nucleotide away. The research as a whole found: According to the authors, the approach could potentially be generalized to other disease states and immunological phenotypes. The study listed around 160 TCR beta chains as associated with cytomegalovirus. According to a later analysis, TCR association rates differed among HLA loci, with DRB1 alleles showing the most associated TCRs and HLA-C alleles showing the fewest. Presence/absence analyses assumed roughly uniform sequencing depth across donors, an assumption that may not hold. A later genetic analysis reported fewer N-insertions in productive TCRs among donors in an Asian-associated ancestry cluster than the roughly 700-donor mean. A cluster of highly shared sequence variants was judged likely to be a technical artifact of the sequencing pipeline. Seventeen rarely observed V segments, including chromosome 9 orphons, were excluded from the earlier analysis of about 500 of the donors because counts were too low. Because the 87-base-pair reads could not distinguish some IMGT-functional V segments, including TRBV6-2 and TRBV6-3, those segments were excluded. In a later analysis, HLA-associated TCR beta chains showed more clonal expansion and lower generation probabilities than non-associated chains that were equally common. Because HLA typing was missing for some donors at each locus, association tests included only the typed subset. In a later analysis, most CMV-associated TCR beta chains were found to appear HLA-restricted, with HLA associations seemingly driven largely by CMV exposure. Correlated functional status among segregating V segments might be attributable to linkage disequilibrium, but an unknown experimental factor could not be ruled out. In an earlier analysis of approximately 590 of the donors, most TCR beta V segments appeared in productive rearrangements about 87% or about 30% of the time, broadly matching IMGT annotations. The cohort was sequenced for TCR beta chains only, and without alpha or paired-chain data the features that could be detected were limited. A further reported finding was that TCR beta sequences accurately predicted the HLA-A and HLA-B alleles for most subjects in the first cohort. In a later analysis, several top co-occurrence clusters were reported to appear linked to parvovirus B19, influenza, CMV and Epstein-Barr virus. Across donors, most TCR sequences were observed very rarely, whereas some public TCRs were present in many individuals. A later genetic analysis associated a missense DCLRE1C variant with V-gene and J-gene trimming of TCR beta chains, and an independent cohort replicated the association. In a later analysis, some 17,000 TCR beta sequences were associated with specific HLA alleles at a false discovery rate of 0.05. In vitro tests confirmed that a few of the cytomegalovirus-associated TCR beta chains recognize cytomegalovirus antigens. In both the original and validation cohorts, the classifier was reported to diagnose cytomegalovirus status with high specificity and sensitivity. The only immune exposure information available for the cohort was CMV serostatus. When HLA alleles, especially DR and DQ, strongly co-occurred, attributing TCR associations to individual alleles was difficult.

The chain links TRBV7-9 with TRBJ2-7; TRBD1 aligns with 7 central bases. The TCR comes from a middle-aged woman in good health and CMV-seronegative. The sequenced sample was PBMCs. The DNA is TGTGCCAGCAAATCTAGGGGGCACTACGAGCAGTACTTC. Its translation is CASKSRGHYEQYF.